This entry features one T cell receptor beta chain sequence. V was shortened by 1 base and J by 1 base, with 11 bases between the two germline ends. The CDR3 spans 15 residues. Germline values: CDR1 GTSNPN, CDR2 SVGIG (reference sequence). This record comes from a study of blood T cell repertoires in COVID-19. Turning to the study itself: Acute and convalescent COVID-19 specimens originated in the United States, Italy and Spain.

In the source study's methods: The assay estimated nucleated cells by amplifying reference gene primers. Sequenced by immunoSEQ multiplex PCR; TCRdb stores in-frame clones only, minus some. V and J calls and clone size are given by that table; D and trimming were obtained from the DNA. In the table there are 200,000 to 300,000 clones, 85% to 90% of which are singletons. The V and J genes are TRBV30 and TRBJ1-5, with D perhaps TRBD1 (5 bases). This sequence was found in a woman in her forties with acute or convalescent COVID-19. The sequencing sample was made of peripheral blood. Here the CDR3 reads CAWSGGSKSNQPQHF. The CDR3 coding sequence is TGTGCCTGGAGTGGGGGCAGTAAAAGCAATCAGCCCCAGCATTTT.